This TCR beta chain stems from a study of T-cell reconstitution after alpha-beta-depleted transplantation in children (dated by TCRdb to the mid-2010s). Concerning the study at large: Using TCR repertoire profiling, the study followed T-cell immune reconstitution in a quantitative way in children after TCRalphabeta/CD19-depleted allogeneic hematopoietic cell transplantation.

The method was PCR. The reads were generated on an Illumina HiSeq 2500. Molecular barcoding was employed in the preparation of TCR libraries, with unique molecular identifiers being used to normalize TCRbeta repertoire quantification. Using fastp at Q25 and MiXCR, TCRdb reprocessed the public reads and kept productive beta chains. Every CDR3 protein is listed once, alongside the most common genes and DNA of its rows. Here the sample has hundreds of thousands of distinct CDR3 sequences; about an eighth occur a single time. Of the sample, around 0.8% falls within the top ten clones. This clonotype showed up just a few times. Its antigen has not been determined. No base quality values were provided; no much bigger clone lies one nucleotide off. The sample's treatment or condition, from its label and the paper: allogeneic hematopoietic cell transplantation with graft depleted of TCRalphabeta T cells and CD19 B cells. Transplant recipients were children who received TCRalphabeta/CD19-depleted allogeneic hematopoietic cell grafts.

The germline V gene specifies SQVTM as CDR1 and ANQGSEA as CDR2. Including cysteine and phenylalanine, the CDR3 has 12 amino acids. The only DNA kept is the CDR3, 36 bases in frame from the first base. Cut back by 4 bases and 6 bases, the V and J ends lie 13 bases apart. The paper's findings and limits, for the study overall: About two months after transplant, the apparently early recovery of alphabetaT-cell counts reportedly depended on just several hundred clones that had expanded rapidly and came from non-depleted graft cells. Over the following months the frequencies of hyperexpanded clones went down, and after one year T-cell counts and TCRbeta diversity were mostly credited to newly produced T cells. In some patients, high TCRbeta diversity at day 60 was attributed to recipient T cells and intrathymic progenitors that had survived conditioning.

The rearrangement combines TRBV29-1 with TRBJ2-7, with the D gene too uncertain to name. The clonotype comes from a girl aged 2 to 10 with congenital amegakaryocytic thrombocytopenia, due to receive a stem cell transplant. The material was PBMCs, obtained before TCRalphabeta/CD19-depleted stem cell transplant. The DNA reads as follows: TGCAGCGTTGGTGTCGATCCCCTCGAGCAGTACTTC. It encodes CSVGVDPLEQYF.